These 7 T cell receptor beta chains originate from one sample sequenced in a study of blood T cells in healthy people across ages. Alongside a J-beta primer mix, a sample-barcoded 5' primer served in a second PCR lasting about 7 to 11 cycles. TCRdb fed the 5' RACE reads into MiXCR, producing one record per CDR3 protein. In the table there are about 650,000 distinct CDR3 sequences, about 34% of which are singletons. The specimen was blood. These receptors came from a woman older than 75 in good health.

This clonotype came up many times. The genes are TRBV18 and TRBJ1-2, with 9 bases matching TRBD1. This CDR3 region has 14 residues. With V trimmed by 8 bases and J by 4 bases, 8 bases remained unmatched. Germline loops: CDR1 KGHSH, CDR2 LQKENI. This chain's CDR3 is CASSIGTGSYGYTF. The DNA for the CDR3 is TGTGCCAGCAGCATCGGGACAGGGAGCTATGGCTACACCTTC.

In its sample, this clonotype was seen many times. A read error may be the cause here, since a much bigger clone is one base away. The V call is TRBV9, the J call TRBJ2-1; 8 bases fit TRBD1. Trimming removed 0 bases from V and 6 bases from J; junction bases left unmatched: 5. The CDR3 is 15 residues long. Germline V CDR1 and CDR2: SGDLS, YYNGEE. CDR3 protein: CASSVEDRAANEQFF. The CDR3 coding sequence is TGTGCCAGCAGCGTAGAGGACAGGGCGGCCAATGAGCAGTTCTTC.

This clonotype was counted many times. The chain is built from TRBV25-1 and TRBJ2-3; D perhaps matches TRBD2 (5 bases). With 3 bases removed from V and 8 bases from J, the gap between germline ends came to 21 bases. This CDR3 is 16 amino acids long. Looked up from germline, CDR1 is MGHDK and CDR2 is SYGVNS. CDR3 sequence (DNA): TGTGCCAGCAGTGAGTCAGGCGGCTTCTCGGCGGGTACGCAGTATTTT. Its translation is CASSESGGFSAGTQYF.

In its sample, this clonotype was seen a few times. V usage is TRBV3-1 and J usage is TRBJ1-6; unclear D gene. V was pared by 1 base and J by 6 bases, with 7 bases between. The CDR3 extends over 14 amino acids. The germline V gene encodes CDR1 LGHDT and CDR2 YNNKEL (reference sequence). CDR3 in amino acids: CASSQVGVNSPLHF. The CDR3 region has the DNA TGTGCCAGCAGCCAAGTTGGGGTTAATTCACCCCTCCACTTT.

Concerning this clonotype: This may be a read error, as it is one base from a much larger clone. The CDR3 bases are TGCAGTGCTAGACAATTCCCGGGACAGAATCCTTCACCCCTCCACTTT. Its protein is CSARQFPGQNPSPLHF. The chain is built from TRBV20-1 and TRBJ1-6; 7 nucleotides match TRBD1. Trimming cost V 2 bases and J 9 bases; bases outside gene matches: 13. Germline assignment: CDR1 DFQATT and CDR2 SNEGSKA (reference sequence). The CDR3 loop spans 16 amino acids.

This clonotype turned up a few times. The chain employs TRBV12-3 or TRBV12-4 and TRBJ2-7; D is uncertain. CDR3 length equals 13 residues. The V and J ends lost 3 bases and 1 base respectively, with 7 bases between them. Written as DNA, the CDR3 is TGTGCCAGCAGTTTCGGCCTTTCCTACGAGCAGTACTTC. Amino acids: CASSFGLSYEQYF.

Note on this clonotype: This could be a read error, since a much larger clone is one nucleotide away. The chain has TRBV5-1 and TRBJ2-1; possibly TRBD1 or TRBD2 for D (7 bases each). Per the germline V gene, CDR1 is SGHRS and CDR2 is YFSETQ. The CDR3 covers 16 residues. The CDR3 loop is CASSLAQGGPVNEQSF. For the CDR3, the DNA is TGCGCCAGCAGCTTGGCCCAGGGGGGGCCGGTCAATGAGCAGTCCTTC.